Presented here are 3 T cell receptor beta chains from one specimen sequenced in a study of T cells in Graves' hyperthyroidism and ophthalmopathy. There were TCR beta CDR3 regions amplified from RNA transcripts. HTBI primers were employed in a first-round RT-PCR of the TCR CDR3. MiXCR, applied by TCRdb to the multiplex PCR reads, yields one record per CDR3 protein. This sample has about 560,000 distinct CDR3 sequences, with over 15% found just once. Specimen: blood. The receptors here all came from a woman in her late teens or twenties with Graves' hyperthyroidism.

This clonotype was picked up a small number of times. V is TRBV14 and J is TRBJ2-5; D is possibly TRBD2 (5 bases). Per the germline V gene, CDR1 is SGHDN and CDR2 is FVKESK. V was trimmed by 0 bases and J by 5 bases, leaving 19 bases between them. This CDR3 is 17 amino acids long. CDR3 coding DNA: TGTGCCAGCAGCCAAGATAAAACGGCCTCCCGAGGGGAGACCCAGTACTTC. This codes for CASSQDKTASRGETQYF.

This clonotype was seen a few times. V is TRBV12-5 and J is TRBJ1-5; tentative D call: TRBD1 (5 bases). Germline V lookup: CDR1 LGHNT, CDR2 FRNRAP. Trimming stripped 6 bases from V and 3 bases from J, with 21 bases between. This CDR3 has 17 amino acids. The CDR3 sequence: CASGTPEKGSDNQPQHF. The DNA for the CDR3 is TGTGCTAGTGGCACCCCAGAGAAGGGGAGCGACAATCAGCCCCAGCATTTT. Full variable domain (missing parts from reference TRBV12-5 and TRBJ1-5): DARVTQTPRHKVTEMGQEVTMRCQPILGHNTVFWYRQTMMQGLELLAYFRNRAPLDDSGMPKDRFSAEMPDATLATLKIQPSEPRDSAVYFCASGTPEKGSDNQPQHFGDGTRLSIL.

The chain recombines TRBV6-2 or TRBV6-3 with TRBJ2-3, with TRBD1 matching over 7 bases. The V segment lost 6 bases and the J segment 7 bases; nucleotides outside the gene matches: 7. The CDR3 runs to 13 residues. The germline V gene has CDR1 MNHEY and CDR2 SVGEGT. The CDR3 sequence: CASSGQDVNTQYF. CDR3 sequence (DNA): TGTGCCAGCAGCGGACAGGACGTAAATACGCAGTATTTT.